A single sample is the source of the 26 T cell receptor beta chains below, sequenced in a study of T cell responses to AZD1222 COVID-19 vaccine. The repertoire was sequenced with immunoSEQ multiplex PCR; TCRdb's copy has only in-frame clones and lacks some. The data hold roughly 93,000 clones, with 70% to 90% observed a single time. Sequenced here: peripheral blood, sampled on day 0 of AZD1222 vaccination. These TCRs come from an adult in good health.

CDR3 sequence (DNA): TGTGCCAGCAGTTACGACAGGGGATGGGGTGGCTACACCTTC. This encodes CASSYDRGWGGYTF. The chain couples TRBV6-5 to TRBJ1-2; 8 bases agree with TRBD1. The germline V gene encodes CDR1 MNHEY and CDR2 SVGAGI. The CDR3 length is 14 residues. The V gene end was trimmed by 2 bases and the J gene end by 7 bases; junction bases not matched to a gene: 6.

The V and J genes are TRBV9 and TRBJ1-1, with D hard to call. The CDR3 runs 13 residues. The V end was cut by 4 bases, the J end by 6 bases, with 13 bases between. Germline V gene sequence: CDR1 SGDLS, CDR2 YYNGEE. The DNA for the CDR3 is TGTGCCAGCAGCCCTCGGAGTGCGGCTGAAGCTTTCTTT. Translation gives CASSPRSAAEAFF.

This chain joins TRBV6-5 and TRBJ1-4; D possibly corresponds to TRBD1 (5 bases). This CDR3 is 13 amino acids long. Deletions cut 10 bases from V and 7 bases from J, with 16 bases between. Germline V lookup: CDR1 MNHEY, CDR2 SVGAGI. The CDR3 protein is CAKTGQRGEKLFF. In DNA, the CDR3 is TGTGCCAAAACAGGTCAACGGGGTGAAAAACTGTTTTTT.

The chain recombines TRBV7-3 with TRBJ2-6; D possibly corresponds to TRBD1 (8 bases). This CDR3 has 19 amino acids. The V gene lost 0 bases and the J gene lost 0 bases, with 15 bases spanning the gap. Germline assignment: CDR1 SGHTA and CDR2 FQGTGA. DNA for the CDR3: TGTGCCAGCAGCTTAACCCCGGACAGGGACTACTCTGGGGCCAACGTCCTGACTTTC. Amino acid sequence: CASSLTPDRDYSGANVLTF.

The CDR3 DNA sequence: TGTGCCAGCAGCCAAGGACTTAATCAGCCCCAGCATTTT. Translated, it gives CASSQGLNQPQHF. The chain links TRBV3-1 (or the pseudogene TRBV3-2) to TRBJ1-5; D uncertain. This CDR3 region has 13 residues. The V gene lost 1 base and the J gene lost 4 bases, with 5 bases spanning the gap. Germline V gene sequence: CDR1 LGHDT, CDR2 YNNKEL (reference sequence).

This clone came up once. V usage is TRBV14 and J usage is TRBJ2-4, with a possible D match to TRBD2 (6 bases). Germline CDR1 and CDR2: SGHDN and FVKESK. The CDR3 spans 16 residues. Trimming left V 4 bases short and J 7 bases short, with 20 bases between. CDR3: CASSPYRDSRMNIQYF. DNA of the CDR3: TGTGCCAGCAGCCCTTACCGGGACTCTCGTATGAACATTCAGTACTTC.

The gene calls are TRBV7-8 and TRBJ2-7; D perhaps matches TRBD2 (6 bases). Trimming left V 4 bases short and J 3 bases short, with 22 bases between. Germline V gene lookup returns CDR1 SGHVS and CDR2 FQNEAQ. This CDR3 has 17 residues. CDR3 region: CASSSGMFLMGGYEQYF. The DNA of the CDR3 is TGTGCCAGCAGCTCAGGGATGTTCCTGATGGGGGGCTACGAGCAGTACTTC.

This sequence joins TRBV9 and TRBJ2-7; 8 nucleotides match TRBD1. V shed 3 bases and J 0 bases; nucleotides not matched to a gene: 8. Looked up from germline, CDR1 is SGDLS and CDR2 is YYNGEE. The CDR3 runs 16 residues. The CDR3 sequence is CASSGAQGASSYEQYF. The CDR3 bases are TGTGCCAGCAGCGGGGCTCAGGGGGCGAGCTCCTACGAGCAGTACTTC.

The chain joins TRBV5-4 to TRBJ1-4; 8 positions agree with TRBD1. The CDR3 has 16 residues. CDR1 and CDR2 (germline): SGHNT, YYREEE (reference sequence). The V segment lost 0 bases and the J segment 5 bases; nucleotides outside the gene matches: 6. CDR3 sequence (DNA): TGTGCCAGCAGCTTGGCTACAGGGGGTTACAATGAAAAACTGTTTTTT. It yields the protein CASSLATGGYNEKLFF.

This clone was counted once. V gene TRBV5-4 combines with J gene TRBJ2-5; D perhaps matches TRBD1 (5 bases). This CDR3 has 15 amino acids. V was pared by 0 bases and J by 5 bases, with 14 bases between. Looked up from germline, CDR1 is SGHNT and CDR2 is YYREEE (reference sequence). The CDR3 sequence: CASSLEGPSGETQYF. Written as DNA, the CDR3 is TGTGCCAGCAGCTTGGAGGGGCCGTCAGGGGAGACCCAGTACTTC.

Regarding this clone: Other DNA sequences in the sample encode the same CDR3. The rearrangement links TRBV30 to TRBJ1-1; the D gene is possibly TRBD1 (5 bases). V lost 3 bases to trimming and J lost 0 bases, with 11 bases between them. The germline V gene has CDR1 GTSNPN and CDR2 SVGIG (reference sequence). The CDR3 spans 14 residues. In DNA form, the CDR3 reads TGTGCCTGGAGCGTCTCGGGGGTGAACACTGAAGCTTTCTTT. This encodes CAWSVSGVNTEAFF.

The chain uses TRBV28 and TRBJ1-5, with a possible D match to TRBD1 (5 bases). Germline assignment: CDR1 MDHEN and CDR2 SYDVKM. V gave up 7 bases and J gave up 5 bases, with 15 bases separating them. The CDR3 has 14 amino acids. The CDR3 loop reads CASIARGGYQPQHF. The CDR3 region has the DNA TGTGCCAGCATTGCCCGGGGGGGTTATCAGCCCCAGCATTTT.

V is TRBV5-6 and J is TRBJ2-5; TRBD1 or TRBD2 may be the D gene (5 bases each). The V and J ends lost 2 bases and 1 base respectively, with 9 bases between them. This CDR3 is 14 amino acids long. CDR1 is SGHDT, CDR2 YYEEEE, per germline. CDR3 sequence: CASSFGGVQETQYF. The DNA of the CDR3 is TGTGCCAGCAGCTTTGGGGGAGTCCAAGAGACCCAGTACTTC.

This chain links TRBV18 with TRBJ1-5; TRBD1 might be the D (5 bases). Germline V gene data show CDR1 as KGHSH and CDR2 as LQKENI. V lost 2 bases and J 10 bases, leaving 18 bases between the germline ends. CDR3 length: 15 amino acids. CDR3 coding DNA: TGTGCCAGCTCACCAACTCAAGTGAGGGGAATTCCCCAGCATTTT. Translating it yields CASSPTQVRGIPQHF.

The chain combines TRBV28 with TRBJ2-2; 7 nucleotides line up with TRBD1. Germline CDR1 reads MDHEN; CDR2 reads SYDVKM. Trimming took 5 bases from V and 5 from J; bases not matched to a gene: 8. There are 15 residues in the CDR3. CDR3 amino acids: CASSRLGGRTGELFF. The CDR3, as DNA: TGTGCCAGCAGTCGTCTAGGGGGCCGAACCGGGGAGCTGTTTTTT.

The CDR3 DNA is TGTGCCAGCAGCTTGGTAACAGGTATGAACACTGAAGCTTTCTTT. Translation gives CASSLVTGMNTEAFF. The chain links TRBV5-6 to TRBJ1-1, with a weak D call TRBD1 (5 bases). V lost 0 bases, J lost 0 bases, and 9 bases lay in between. Germline CDR1 SGHDT, CDR2 YYEEEE. The CDR3 covers 15 residues.

CDR3 in DNA: TGTGCCTGGAACCAGGGGTCCTTGGCCGGGGAGCTGTTTTTT. Translation: CAWNQGSLAGELFF. This chain uses TRBV30 with TRBJ2-2; D might be TRBD1 (6 bases). This CDR3 has 14 residues. The germline CDR1 and CDR2 sequences are GTSNPN and SVGIG (reference sequence). Deletions cut 4 bases from V and 6 bases from J, with 15 bases between.

This chain links TRBV5-1 with TRBJ1-2; D may be TRBD1 (5 bases). Trimming pared 1 base from V and 3 bases from J, leaving 13 bases between. CDR1 SGHRS and CDR2 YFSETQ come from the germline V gene. The CDR3 has 15 residues. CDR3 in DNA: TGCGCCAGCAGCTTGAATACGGACAAGCACTATGGCTACACCTTC. It translates to CASSLNTDKHYGYTF.

This chain links TRBV11-2 with TRBJ2-1; 12 bases line up with TRBD2. Per the germline V gene, CDR1 is SGHAT and CDR2 is FQNNGV. This CDR3 contains 15 residues. After removal of 5 bases from V and 4 bases from J, the junction contained 3 bases not matched to a gene. CDR3 in DNA: TGTGCCAGCAGCCCCACTAGCGGGGGGTACAATGAGCAGTTCTTC. Residues: CASSPTSGGYNEQFF. Variable domain in full (rest from reference TRBV11-2 and TRBJ2-1): EAGVAQSPRYKIIEKRQSVAFWCNPISGHATLYWYQQILGQGPKLLIQFQNNGVVDDSQLPKDRFSAERLKGVDSTLKIQPAKLEDSAVYLCASSPTSGGYNEQFFGPGTRLTVL.

V is TRBV21-1 and J is TRBJ2-7; TRBD1, as called in the table, went unchecked against the DNA. TRBV21-1 is designated a pseudogene. The CDR3 consists of 16 residues. Written as DNA, the CDR3 is TGTGCCAGCAGCATTCTCGCCGGGACAGGGTGCCACGAGCAGTACTTC. It translates to CASSILAGTGCHEQYF.

This chain connects TRBV21-1 to TRBJ2-1; the DNA was not compared with TRBD1, the D call given in the table. TRBV21-1 has pseudogene status. The CDR3 is 18 amino acids. The CDR3 DNA follows: TGTGCCAGCAGCAACCTGGACAGGGTCGACCAAATCAACAATGAGCAGTTCTTC. Protein sequence: CASSNLDRVDQINNEQFF.

The chain couples TRBV18 to TRBJ1-2, with D hard to call. The V end lost 3 bases, the J end lost 1 base, and 6 bases lay between the germline ends. This CDR3 is 13 amino acids long. Germline-derived CDR1 and CDR2 are KGHSH and LQKENI. Written as DNA, the CDR3 is TGTGCCAGCTCACCCCAGGATAACTATGGCTACACCTTC. Amino acid sequence: CASSPQDNYGYTF.

V and J are TRBV19 and TRBJ2-7; 9 nucleotides agree with TRBD1. The CDR3 runs 15 residues. CDR1 and CDR2 (germline): LNHDA, SQIVND (reference sequence). The junction had 4 bases not matched to a gene; V was cut back by 1 base and J by 3 bases. CDR3 nucleotides: TGTGCCAGTAGTATAGCCGGGACAGGGTACTACGAGCAGTACTTC. Translated: CASSIAGTGYYEQYF.

This clone was recorded only once. V is TRBV9 and J is TRBJ1-3, with 7 bases lining up with TRBD1. The CDR3 is made up of 17 amino acids. Trimming cost V 3 bases and J 4 bases; bases outside gene matches: 13. Germline CDR1 SGDLS, CDR2 YYNGEE. CDR3 nucleotide sequence: TGTGCCAGCAGCGCGGATAGTTACAGGGGTTCAGGAAACACCATATATTTT. It specifies CASSADSYRGSGNTIYF.

This clone was observed once. V usage is TRBV7-8 and J usage is TRBJ1-5; 8 nucleotides align to TRBD1. This CDR3 is 15 amino acids long. Germline lookup yields CDR1 SGHVS and CDR2 FQNEAQ. V lost 1 base and J lost 4; bases outside the gene matches: 3. Here the CDR3 DNA reads TGTGCCAGCAGCTTAGGGACAGGGATTAATCAGCCCCAGCATTTT. It is translated as CASSLGTGINQPQHF.

The chain links TRBV7-8 to TRBJ2-7; D gene uncertain. Trimming cost V 2 bases and J 4 bases, with 9 bases left between them. Germline V gene lookup returns CDR1 SGHVS and CDR2 FQNEAQ. This CDR3 contains 13 residues. CDR3 sequence reads: CASSLFLGYEQYF. CDR3 coding DNA: TGTGCCAGCAGCTTATTCCTGGGTTACGAGCAGTACTTC.